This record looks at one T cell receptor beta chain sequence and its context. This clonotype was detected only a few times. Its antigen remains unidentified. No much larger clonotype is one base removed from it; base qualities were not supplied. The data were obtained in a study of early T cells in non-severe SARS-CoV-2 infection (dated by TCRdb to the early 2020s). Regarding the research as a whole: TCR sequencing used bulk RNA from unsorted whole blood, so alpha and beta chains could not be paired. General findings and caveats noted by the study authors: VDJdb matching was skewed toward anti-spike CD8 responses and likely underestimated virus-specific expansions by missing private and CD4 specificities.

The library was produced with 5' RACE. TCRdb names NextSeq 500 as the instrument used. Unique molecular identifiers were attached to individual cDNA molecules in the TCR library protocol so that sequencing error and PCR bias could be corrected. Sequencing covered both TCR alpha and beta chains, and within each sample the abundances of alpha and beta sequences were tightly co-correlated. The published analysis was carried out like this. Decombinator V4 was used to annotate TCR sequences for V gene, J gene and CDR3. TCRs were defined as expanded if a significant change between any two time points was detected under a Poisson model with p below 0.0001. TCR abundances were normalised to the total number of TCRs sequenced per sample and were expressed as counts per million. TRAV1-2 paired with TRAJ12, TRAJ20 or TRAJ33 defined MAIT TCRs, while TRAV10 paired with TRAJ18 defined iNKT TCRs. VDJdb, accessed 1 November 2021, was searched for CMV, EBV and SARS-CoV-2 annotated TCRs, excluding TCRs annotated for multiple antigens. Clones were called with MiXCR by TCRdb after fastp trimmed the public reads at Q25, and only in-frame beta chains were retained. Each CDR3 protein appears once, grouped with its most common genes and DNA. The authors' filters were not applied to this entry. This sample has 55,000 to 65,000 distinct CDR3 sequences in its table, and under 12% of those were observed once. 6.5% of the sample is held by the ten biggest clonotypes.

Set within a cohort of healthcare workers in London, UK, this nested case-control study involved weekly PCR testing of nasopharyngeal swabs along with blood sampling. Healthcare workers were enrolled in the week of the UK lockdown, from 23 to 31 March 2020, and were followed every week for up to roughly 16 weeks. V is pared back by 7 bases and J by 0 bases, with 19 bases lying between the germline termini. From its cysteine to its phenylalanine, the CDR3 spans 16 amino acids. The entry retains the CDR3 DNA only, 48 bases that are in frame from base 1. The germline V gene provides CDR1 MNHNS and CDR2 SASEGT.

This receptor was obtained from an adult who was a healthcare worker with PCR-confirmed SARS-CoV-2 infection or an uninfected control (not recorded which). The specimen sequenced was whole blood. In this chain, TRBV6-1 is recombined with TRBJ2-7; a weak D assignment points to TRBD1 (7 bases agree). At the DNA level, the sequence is TGTGCCAGCACAGGGGGAGGCCTTCCTCACTCCTACGAGCAGTACTTC. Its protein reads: CASTGGGLPHSYEQYF.